The 28 T cell receptor beta chains listed next were all sequenced from one sample in a study of tumor and adjacent non-tumor tissue in lung cancer. TCRbeta libraries were built with three rounds of nested PCR, modified from ARM-PCR. TCRdb reprocessed the multiplex PCR reads with MiXCR, giving one entry per CDR3 protein. The sample consists of about 200,000 distinct CDR3 sequences, 70% to 75% of them appearing once. This sample's RNA came from whole unsorted tissue. The sequenced sample consisted of lung tumor tissue. These TCRs come from a man aged 60 to 75 with non-small cell lung cancer.

This clonotype was found once. A much larger clone lies a single base off, so this may be a read error. This CDR3 fails to terminate in the conserved phenylalanine or tryptophan, so it likely reflects a read error. This rearrangement joins TRBV29-1 to TRBJ1-1; D possibly corresponds to TRBD1 (5 bases). Trimming cost V 3 bases and J 5 bases, with 7 bases left between them. Germline CDR1 reads SQVTM; CDR2 reads ANQGSEA. The CDR3 is 11 residues long. The CDR3 loop reads CSVDRGTEAFL. The CDR3 region has the DNA TGCAGCGTTGATAGGGGTACTGAAGCTTTCCTT.

J is TRBJ2-1 and V is TRBV20-1, with TRBD1 matching 9 bases. The CDR3 runs 15 residues. V lost 3 bases to trimming and J lost 5 bases; unmatched junction nucleotides: 8. Germline lookup yields CDR1 DFQATT and CDR2 SNEGSKA (reference sequence). In DNA form, the CDR3 reads TGCAGTGCTAGGTTTTTGGACAGGGGCCACAATGAGCAGTTCTTC. Encoded protein: CSARFLDRGHNEQFF.

The V and J genes are TRBV11-2 and TRBJ1-4; TRBD1 matches at 7 bases. This CDR3 is 15 amino acids long. The germline CDR1 and CDR2 sequences are SGHAT and FQNNGV. V lost 8 bases and J lost 8; bases outside the gene matches: 14. CDR3 in DNA: TGTGCCAGCGGCGAAACAGGGGCCAGGAACGAAAAACTGTTTTTT. Amino acid sequence: CASGETGARNEKLFF.

The V gene is TRBV20-1, the J gene TRBJ1-5; 8 nucleotides agree with TRBD1. The DNA matches TRBJ2-3 better at its end, which makes the J call doubtful. From germline, CDR1 is DFQATT and CDR2 SNEGSKA (reference sequence). The CDR3 runs to 13 residues. CDR3 sequence reads: CSARVQGDEPQYF. The CDR3 DNA reads TGCAGTGCTAGAGTACAGGGGGACGAGCCCCAGTATTTT.

This rearrangement joins TRBV5-1 to TRBJ2-3, with D perhaps TRBD1 or TRBD2 (5 bases each). The CDR3 totals 15 residues. The V end was cut by 4 bases, the J end by 3 bases, with 15 bases between. Germline values: CDR1 SGHRS, CDR2 YFSETQ. The CDR3 DNA sequence: TGCGCCAGCAGCGCCGGGGCTACATGGACAGATACGCAGTATTTT. Encoded protein: CASSAGATWTDTQYF.

This chain links TRBV29-1 with TRBJ1-1; 7 bases match TRBD1. Trimming cost V 7 bases and J 0 bases; bases outside gene matches: 5. Germline CDR1 SQVTM, CDR2 ANQGSEA. This CDR3 region has 13 residues. The CDR3, as DNA: TGCAGCGCTTCGGGACAGCTGAACACTGAAGCTTTCTTT. The encoded protein is CSASGQLNTEAFF.

This clonotype came up a few times. With a much larger clone just one base away, this may be a read error. The chain couples TRBV20-1 to TRBJ1-5; possible D gene TRBD1, 5 bases. Germline CDR1 is DFQATT and CDR2 is SNEGSKA (reference sequence). The ends were cut back, 8 bases at V and 2 bases at J, with 22 bases in the middle. The CDR3 extends over 16 amino acids. In DNA form, the CDR3 reads TGCAGTACTACCTTGGGACTGAGCCTCGGCAATCAGCCCCAGCATTTT. Protein sequence: CSTTLGLSLGNQPQHF.

Remarks on this clonotype: At one boundary the junction diverges from the germline segment, which might be a read error. The chain recombines TRBV20-1 with TRBJ1-6; 11 nucleotides align to TRBD1. The CDR3 contains 17 residues. CDR1 and CDR2 (germline): DFQATT, SNEGSKA (reference sequence). In nucleotides, the CDR3 is TGCAGTACTAGAGGTGCCGGGACAGGGGGATATAATTCACCCCTCCACTTT. It translates to CSTRGAGTGGYNSPLHF.

This clonotype was counted once. The gene calls are TRBV6-5 and TRBJ1-6; unclear D gene. Germline V gene data show CDR1 as MNHEY and CDR2 as SVGAGI. The CDR3 is 14 amino acids. The V gene lost 9 bases and the J gene lost 7 bases, with 16 bases spanning the gap. The CDR3 nucleotides read TGTGCCAGTAGGTCCACCGGGAAGAATTCACCCCTCCACTTT. It encodes CASRSTGKNSPLHF.

About this clonotype: An end of the junction differs from the germline gene, which may be a read error. As DNA, the CDR3 is TGTGACAGCAGCCCCCGGGGGACCCCTAACACCGGGGAGCTGTTTTTT. The encoded protein is CDSSPRGTPNTGELFF. This rearrangement joins TRBV11-2 to TRBJ2-2, with D possibly being TRBD2 (6 bases). The CDR3 contains 16 residues. Germline assignment: CDR1 SGHAT and CDR2 FQNNGV. The full variable domain, with the rest looked up from reference TRBV11-2 and TRBJ2-2, is EAGVAQSPRYKIIEKRQSVAFWCNPISGHATLYWYQQILGQGPKLLIQFQNNGVVDDSQLPKDRFSAERLKGVDSTLKIQPAKLEDSAVYLCDSSPRGTPNTGELFFGEGSRLTVL.

As regards this clonotype: The final CDR3 position lacks the conserved phenylalanine or tryptophan, pointing to a likely read error. It is unclear where the CDR3 begins or ends on the DNA, so no DNA is shown, and the CDR3 is as TCRdb lists it. V is TRBV11-2 and J is TRBJ2-5; the D call in the table, TRBD1, was not verified against the DNA. Inclusive of both ends, the CDR3 amounts to 16 amino acids. Germline lookup yields CDR1 SGHAT and CDR2 FQNNGV. The CDR3: CASSSTIGGPKETLYI.

The chain employs TRBV5-4 and TRBJ1-2; D call uncertain. Germline CDR1 is SGHNT and CDR2 is YYREEE (reference sequence). The V end was cut by 3 bases, the J end by 2 bases, with 11 bases between. The CDR3 consists of 14 residues. The chain's CDR3 is CASSWEVTNYGYTF. In DNA, the CDR3 is TGTGCCAGCAGCTGGGAGGTCACAAACTATGGCTACACCTTC.

Notes on this clonotype: A much larger clone lies one base from this, so it may be a read error. J is TRBJ2-7 and V is TRBV20-1, with D possibly matching TRBD2 (6 bases). The CDR3 sequence is 12 residues long. CDR1 and CDR2 (germline): DFQATT, SNEGSKA (reference sequence). Trimming took off 3 bases at V and 3 bases at J, with 9 bases between the two ends. In DNA, the CDR3 is TGCAGTGCTAGTGGGACTTACTACGAGCAGTACTTC. Encoded protein: CSASGTYYEQYF.

For this clonotype: At one of its ends the junction is not consistent with the germline gene, which may arise from a read error. This chain links TRBV12-3 or TRBV12-4 with TRBJ1-1; TRBD1 is a possible D gene (6 bases). The CDR3 contains 15 residues. CDR3 sequence: CASSMGRGANTEAIF. Written as DNA, the CDR3 is TGTGCCAGCAGTATGGGGCGGGGGGCGAATACTGAAGCTATCTTT.

Turning to this clonotype: An end of the junction differs from the germline gene, which may be a read error. The chain links TRBV20-1 to TRBJ2-7, with D tentatively TRBD1 or TRBD2 (7 bases each). From germline, CDR1 is DFQATT and CDR2 SNEGSKA (reference sequence). The length of the CDR3 is 16 residues. The CDR3 protein is CSTRGLADTLPYEQYF. CDR3 in DNA: TGCAGTACTAGGGGGCTAGCGGACACCCTCCCCTACGAGCAGTACTTC.

On this clonotype itself: A much larger clone is a single base away; this may be a read error. The chain recombines TRBV5-1 with TRBJ1-4; D is perhaps TRBD1 (5 bases). The ends were cut back, 3 bases at V and 3 bases at J, with 15 bases in the middle. CDR1 and CDR2 from the germline V gene are SGHRS and YFSETQ. The CDR3 spans 16 residues. The CDR3 sequence: CASSCGKGHPNEKLFF. The CDR3 region has the DNA TGCGCCAGCAGCTGCGGCAAGGGGCACCCTAATGAAAAACTGTTTTTT. Full variable domain (missing parts from reference TRBV5-1 and TRBJ1-4): KAGVTQTPRYLIKTRGQQVTLSCSPISGHRSVSWYQQTPGQGLQFLFEYFSETQRNKGNFPGRFSGRQFSNSRSEMNVSTLELGDSALYLCASSCGKGHPNEKLFFGSGTQLSVL.

This clonotype was observed a single time. Possible read error: a much larger clone is one base away. This rearrangement joins TRBV6-1 to TRBJ2-5; D perhaps matches TRBD1 (6 bases). CDR3 length equals 17 residues. Germline CDR1 is MNHNS and CDR2 is SASEGT. Trimming left V 5 bases short and J 9 bases short, with 28 bases between. CDR3 in amino acids: CASSTHRQASYVISQYF. CDR3 coding DNA: TGTGCCAGCAGTACACACCGACAGGCCTCTTATGTTATATCCCAGTACTTC.

Note on this clonotype: This sequence may be a read error, since a much larger clone differs from it by one base. The chain joins TRBV4-2 to TRBJ1-1; the D gene is possibly TRBD1 (6 bases). Per the germline V gene, CDR1 is LGHNA and CDR2 is YNFKEQ. The ends were cut back, 4 bases at V and 0 bases at J, with 18 bases in the middle. The CDR3 is made up of 17 amino acids. CDR3 in DNA: TGTGCCAGCAGCCCTCCTATAACAGGGAGTTTGAACACTGAAGCTTTCTTT. The encoded protein is CASSPPITGSLNTEAFF.

About this clonotype itself: A read error may explain this, as a much larger clone is one base away. The rearrangement uses TRBV6-5 and TRBJ2-3; D possibly corresponds to TRBD2 (6 bases). The CDR3 is made up of 16 amino acids. V was trimmed by 6 bases and J by 2 bases, leaving 18 bases between them. CDR1 is MNHEY, CDR2 SVGAGI, per germline. DNA for the CDR3: TGTGCCAGCAGCCGGGTGAGGACTACTTCCACAGATACGCAGTATTTT. Translation: CASSRVRTTSTDTQYF.

Concerning this clonotype itself: Possible read error: a much larger clone is one base away. V gene TRBV5-4 combines with J gene TRBJ1-6, with D tentatively TRBD1 (5 bases). The CDR3 runs 16 residues. From germline, CDR1 is SGHNT and CDR2 YYREEE (reference sequence). The CDR3 sequence is CVSSLDTSSYNSPLHF. CDR3 nucleotide sequence: TGTGTCAGCAGCCTGGACACGAGCTCCTATAATTCACCCCTCCACTTT.

This clonotype showed up many times. The V and J genes are TRBV4-2 and TRBJ2-5; D perhaps matches TRBD2 (5 bases). Germline V gene sequence: CDR1 LGHNA, CDR2 YNFKEQ. CDR3 length equals 15 residues. Trimming shortened V by 0 bases and J by 7 bases, and 15 bases separated the two germline ends. As DNA, the CDR3 is TGTGCCAGCAGCCAAGATGTACTAGGTATTCGGACCCAGTACTTC. As protein: CASSQDVLGIRTQYF.

This clonotype was seen a handful of times. The rearrangement joins TRBV5-4 to TRBJ2-1, with TRBD2 identical over 10 bases. Per germline, CDR1 SGHNT and CDR2 YYREEE (reference sequence). The CDR3 length is 16 residues. Germline trimming cut 1 base from V and 3 bases from J; bases unmatched to any gene: 4. This CDR3 reads CASSLPPSGGYNEQFF. The CDR3, as DNA: TGTGCCAGCAGCTTGCCCCCTAGCGGGGGCTACAATGAGCAGTTCTTC.

Worth noting for this clonotype: The junction departs from germline at one end; a sequencing error may be responsible. This chain links TRBV6-1 with TRBJ1-2; 7 nucleotides agree with TRBD1. The CDR3 totals 16 residues. Germline values: CDR1 MNHNS, CDR2 SASEGT. CDR3 region: CARNPLSGQLNYGYIF. The CDR3 nucleotides are TGTGCCAGGAATCCCCTCTCGGGACAGCTAAACTATGGCTACATCTTC.

About this clonotype itself: Relative to the germline gene, one junction end is altered; a read error may explain this. The genes are TRBV28 and TRBJ2-1; a weak D match, TRBD2 (6 bases). This CDR3 has 15 amino acids. Germline CDR1 is MDHEN and CDR2 is SYDVKM. The CDR3 bases are TGCGCCAGCAAGCTAGCGAGAGGGCCTTACAATGAGCAGTTCTTC. It is translated as CASKLARGPYNEQFF.

This clonotype was recorded at least ten times. The rearrangement uses TRBV5-6 and TRBJ1-1, with a tentative D call TRBD1 (6 bases). The length of the CDR3 is 13 residues. V lost 0 bases to trimming and J lost 3 bases, with 6 bases between them. Germline V gene sequence: CDR1 SGHDT, CDR2 YYEEEE. The DNA of the CDR3 is TGTGCCAGCAGCTTGGACAGGGACACTGAAGCTTTCTTT. Protein sequence: CASSLDRDTEAFF.

As regards this clonotype: At one of its ends the junction is not consistent with the germline gene, which may arise from a read error. The chain carries TRBV11-1 and TRBJ2-5; the D gene is possibly TRBD1 (6 bases). Germline CDR1 is SGHAT and CDR2 is FQDESV (reference sequence). The CDR3 sequence is 14 residues long. The CDR3 spells CSSSLDRLNETQYF. The CDR3, as DNA: TGTTCCAGCAGCCTCGACAGGCTAAACGAGACCCAGTACTTC.

About this clonotype itself: A read error may account for a junction end that differs from germline. The chain combines TRBV5-4 with TRBJ1-1; no definite D call. The germline V gene encodes CDR1 SGHNT and CDR2 YYREEE (reference sequence). CDR3 length: 16 amino acids. CDR3 region: CASSLEGPRGNTETFF. CDR3 DNA: TGTGCCAGCAGCTTGGAAGGACCTCGGGGAAACACTGAAACTTTCTTT.

The chain links TRBV29-1 to TRBJ1-2, with 10 bases matching TRBD1. The CDR3 contains 12 residues. The J segment lost 9 bases and the V segment lost 5 bases, leaving 6 bases of the junction unmatched. The V gene's germline CDR1 is SQVTM and CDR2 ANQGSEA. CDR3 loop: CSVPWTGGSYTF. The CDR3, as DNA: TGCAGCGTTCCCTGGACAGGGGGTAGCTACACCTTC.